This TCR beta chain is drawn from a study of blood T cell repertoires in COVID-19. Study as a whole: Spain, Italy and the United States supplied samples that represented acute and convalescent COVID-19. Sample material is recorded as cDNA or gDNA derived from T cells, B-cell-depleted T cells, or PBMCs.

Original processing notes: Reference gene primer amplification gave estimated nucleated cell counts. Data came from immunoSEQ multiplex PCR; TCRdb stores just in-frame clones and leaves some out. The DNA gave D and trimming, while V, J and clone size come from that table. The repertoire holds about 270,000 clones, with around nine tenths as singletons. The germline gives CDR1 SGHDN, CDR2 FVKESK. CDR3 length: 15 amino acids. Trimming removed 4 bases from V and 0 bases from J, with 11 bases in between. This TCR was sampled from a woman in her fifties or sixties who had recovered from COVID-19. The sequenced material came from peripheral blood. V usage is TRBV14 and J usage is TRBJ2-3; D uncertain. This chain's CDR3 is CASSPRFSSTDTQYF. In DNA, the CDR3 is TGTGCCAGCAGCCCCAGATTCTCAAGCACAGATACGCAGTATTTT.